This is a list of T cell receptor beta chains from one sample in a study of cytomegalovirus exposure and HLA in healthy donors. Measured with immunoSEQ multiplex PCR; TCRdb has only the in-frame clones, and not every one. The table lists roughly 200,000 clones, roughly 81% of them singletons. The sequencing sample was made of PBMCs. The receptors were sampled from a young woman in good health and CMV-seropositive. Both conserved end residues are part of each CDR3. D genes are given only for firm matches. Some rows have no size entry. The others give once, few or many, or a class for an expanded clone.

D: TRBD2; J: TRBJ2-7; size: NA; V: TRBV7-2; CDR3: CASSYLAGGYLENYEQYF; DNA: TGTGCCAGCAGCTACCTAGCGGGAGGGTATCTAGAGAACTACGAGCAGTACTTC
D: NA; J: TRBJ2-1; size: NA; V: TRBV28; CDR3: CASSFLSTSFNNEQFF; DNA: TGTGCCAGCAGTTTCCTGTCGACTAGTTTCAACAATGAGCAGTTCTTC
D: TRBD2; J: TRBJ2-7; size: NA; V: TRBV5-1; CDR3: CASSLGGLANEQYF; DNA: TGCGCCAGCAGCTTAGGGGGACTAGCGAACGAGCAGTACTTC
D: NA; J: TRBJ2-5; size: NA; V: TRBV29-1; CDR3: CSVTRIQETQYF; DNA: TGCAGCGTTACTAGGATTCAAGAGACCCAGTACTTC
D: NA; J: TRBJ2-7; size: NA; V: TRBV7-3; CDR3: CASSLVPNSDEQYF; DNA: TGTGCCAGCAGCTTGGTGCCCAACTCCGACGAGCAGTACTTC
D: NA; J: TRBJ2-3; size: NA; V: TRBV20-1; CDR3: CSVPGDTQYF; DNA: TGCAGTGTTCCGGGAGATACGCAGTATTTT
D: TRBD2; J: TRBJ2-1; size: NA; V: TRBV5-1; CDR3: CASSLALAGVNNEQFF; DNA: TGCGCCAGCAGCTTGGCCCTAGCGGGGGTTAACAATGAGCAGTTCTTC
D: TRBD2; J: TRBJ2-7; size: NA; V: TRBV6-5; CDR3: CASKLGLARDEQYF; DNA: TGTGCCAGCAAATTGGGACTAGCCCGAGACGAGCAGTACTTC
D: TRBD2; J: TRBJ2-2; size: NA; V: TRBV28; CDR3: CASSPGTSGGNTGELFF; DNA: TGTGCCAGCAGTCCAGGGACTAGCGGGGGAAACACCGGGGAGCTGTTTTTT
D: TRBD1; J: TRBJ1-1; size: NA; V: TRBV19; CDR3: CASSGSQGRDTEAFF; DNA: TGTGCCAGTAGTGGATCACAGGGGCGGGACACTGAAGCTTTCTTT
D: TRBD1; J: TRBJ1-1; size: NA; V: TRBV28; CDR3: CASSSSPQGGVTEAFF; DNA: TGTGCCAGCAGTTCCTCCCCACAGGGGGGGGTCACTGAAGCTTTCTTT
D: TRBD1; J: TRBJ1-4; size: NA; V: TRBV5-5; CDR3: CASSTGQGTGKLFF; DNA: TGTGCCAGCAGCACGGGACAGGGAACGGGAAAACTGTTTTTT
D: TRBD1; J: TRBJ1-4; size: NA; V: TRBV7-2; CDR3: CASRSGTGDEKLFF; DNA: TGTGCCAGCAGATCCGGGACAGGGGACGAAAAACTGTTTTTT
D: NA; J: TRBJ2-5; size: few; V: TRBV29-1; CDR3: CSEISPGETQYF; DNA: TGCAGCGAGATCTCCCCGGGGGAGACCCAGTACTTC
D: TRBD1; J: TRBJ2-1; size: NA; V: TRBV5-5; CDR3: CASSLGYRDSSYNEQFF; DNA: TGTGCCAGCAGCTTGGGGTACCGGGACAGTTCCTACAATGAGCAGTTCTTC
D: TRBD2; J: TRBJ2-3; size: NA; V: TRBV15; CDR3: CATSRGAGGLGDTQYF; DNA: TGTGCCACCAGCAGAGGAGCGGGGGGCCTGGGAGATACGCAGTATTTT
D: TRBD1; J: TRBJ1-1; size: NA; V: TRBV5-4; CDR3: CASSGPGQKNTEAFF; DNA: TGTGCCAGCAGCGGCCCGGGACAGAAGAACACTGAAGCTTTCTTT
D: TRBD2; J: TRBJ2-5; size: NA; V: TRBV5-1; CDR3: CASSFGLAEETQYF; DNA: TGCGCCAGCAGCTTCGGACTAGCCGAAGAGACCCAGTACTTC
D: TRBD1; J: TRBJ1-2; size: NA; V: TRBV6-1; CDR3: CASSEPPRQGASSYTF; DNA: TGTGCCAGCAGTGAACCTCCCCGACAGGGGGCGTCGAGCTACACCTTC
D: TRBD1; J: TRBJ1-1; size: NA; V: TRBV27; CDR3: CASSLGGQLNTEAFF; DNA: TGTGCCAGCAGTTTAGGGGGACAGCTGAACACTGAAGCTTTCTTT
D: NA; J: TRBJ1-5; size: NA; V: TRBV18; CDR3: CASSQDDSNSNQPQHF; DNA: TGTGCCAGCTCCCAGGACGACAGTAATAGCAATCAGCCCCAGCATTTT
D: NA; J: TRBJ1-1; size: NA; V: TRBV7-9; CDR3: CASSLSMRYTEAFF; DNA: TGTGCCAGCAGCTTAAGTATGAGGTACACTGAAGCTTTCTTT
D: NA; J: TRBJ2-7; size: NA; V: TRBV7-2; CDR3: CASSLSRGASYEQYF; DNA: TGTGCCAGCAGCTTATCCAGGGGAGCCTCCTACGAGCAGTACTTC
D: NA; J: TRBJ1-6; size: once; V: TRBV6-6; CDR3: CAMHAGRESPLHF; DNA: TGTGCCATGCATGCGGGGCGCGAATCACCCCTCCACTTT
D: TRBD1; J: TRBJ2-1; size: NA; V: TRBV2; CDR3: CASSGDRHHEQFF; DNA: TGTGCCAGCAGCGGGGACAGGCACCACGAGCAGTTCTTC
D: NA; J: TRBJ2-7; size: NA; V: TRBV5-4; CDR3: CASSFQGTTYEQYF; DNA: TGTGCCAGCAGCTTCCAGGGGACCACCTACGAGCAGTACTTC
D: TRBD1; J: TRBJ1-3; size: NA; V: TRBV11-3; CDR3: CASSKGQGTASSGNTIYF; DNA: TGTGCCAGCAGCAAAGGACAGGGTACCGCTTCCAGTGGAAACACCATATATTTT
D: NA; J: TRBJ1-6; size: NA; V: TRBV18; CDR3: CASSPSSPRGGSPLHF; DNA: TGTGCCAGCTCACCATCCTCCCCCAGGGGTGGTTCACCCCTCCACTTT
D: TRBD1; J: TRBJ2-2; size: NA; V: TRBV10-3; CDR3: CAITAGGTGGHPGELFF; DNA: TGTGCCATCACCGCCGGAGGGACAGGGGGCCACCCCGGGGAGCTGTTTTTT
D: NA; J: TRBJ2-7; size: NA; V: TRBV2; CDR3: CASSTDSHEQYF; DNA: TGTGCCAGCAGTACGGACAGCCACGAGCAGTACTTC
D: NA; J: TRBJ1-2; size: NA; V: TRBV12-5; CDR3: CASGLGTALYGYTF; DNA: TGTGCTAGTGGTTTGGGGACAGCTCTCTATGGCTACACCTTC
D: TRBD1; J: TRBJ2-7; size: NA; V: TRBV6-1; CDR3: CASSEAYRGKYEQYF; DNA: TGTGCCAGCAGTGAAGCCTACAGGGGGAAGTACGAGCAGTACTTC
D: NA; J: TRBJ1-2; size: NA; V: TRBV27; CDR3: CASSYPLCPADYGYTF; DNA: TGTGCCAGCAGTTACCCCCTATGCCCGGCGGACTATGGCTACACCTTC
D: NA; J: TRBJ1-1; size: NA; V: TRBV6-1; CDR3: CASSRGRGGGAEAFF; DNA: TGTGCCAGCAGCCGCGGTCGCGGGGGGGGAGCTGAAGCTTTCTTT
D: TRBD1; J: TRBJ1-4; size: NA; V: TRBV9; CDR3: CASSVAGGQGNEKLFF; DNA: TGTGCCAGCAGCGTAGCTGGTGGACAGGGTAATGAAAAACTGTTTTTT
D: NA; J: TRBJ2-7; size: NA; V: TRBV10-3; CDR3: CAISGSLALTYEQYF; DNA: TGTGCCATCAGTGGATCGCTAGCTCTTACCTACGAGCAGTACTTC
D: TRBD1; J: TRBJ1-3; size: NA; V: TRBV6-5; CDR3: CASSGQGVGNTIYF; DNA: TGTGCCAGCAGTGGACAGGGGGTTGGAAACACCATATATTTT
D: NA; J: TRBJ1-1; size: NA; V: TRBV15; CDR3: CATSRGVTDTEAFF; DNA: TGTGCCACCAGCAGAGGAGTGACAGACACTGAAGCTTTCTTT
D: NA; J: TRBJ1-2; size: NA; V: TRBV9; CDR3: CASSASNYGYTF; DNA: TGTGCCAGCAGCGCGAGTAACTATGGCTACACCTTC
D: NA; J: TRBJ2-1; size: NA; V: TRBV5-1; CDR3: CASSFGDIYNEQFF; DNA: TGCGCCAGCAGCTTCGGGGACATTTACAATGAGCAGTTCTTC
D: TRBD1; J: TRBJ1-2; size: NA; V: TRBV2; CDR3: CASTHEEGAVYGYTF; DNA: TGTGCCAGCACTCACGAGGAGGGGGCGGTCTATGGCTACACCTTC
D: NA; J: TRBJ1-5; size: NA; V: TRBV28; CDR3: CASSLWQGFQPQHF; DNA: TGTGCCAGCAGTTTATGGCAGGGATTTCAGCCCCAGCATTTT
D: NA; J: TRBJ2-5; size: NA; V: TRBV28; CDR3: CASSLVGMASVGTQYF; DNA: TGTGCCAGCAGTTTAGTCGGGATGGCCTCGGTGGGGACCCAGTACTTC
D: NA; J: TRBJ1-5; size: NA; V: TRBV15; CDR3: CATGEGYSNQPQHF; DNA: TGTGCCACCGGGGAGGGATATAGCAATCAGCCCCAGCATTTT
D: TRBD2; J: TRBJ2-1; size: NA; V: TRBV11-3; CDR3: CASKRPRTSGLTYNEQFF; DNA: TGTGCCAGCAAACGGCCCCGGACTAGCGGTTTGACCTACAATGAGCAGTTCTTC
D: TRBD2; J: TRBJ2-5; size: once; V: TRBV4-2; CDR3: CARGLAGIPYQETQYF; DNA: TGTGCCCGCGGGTTAGCGGGGATTCCGTACCAAGAGACCCAGTACTTC
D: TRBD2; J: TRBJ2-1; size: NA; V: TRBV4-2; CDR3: CASSLEKGLAGPNEQFF; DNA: TGTGCCAGCAGCCTAGAAAAGGGACTAGCGGGGCCCAATGAGCAGTTCTTC
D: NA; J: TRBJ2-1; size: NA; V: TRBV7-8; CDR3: CASSPETYNEQFF; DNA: TGTGCCAGCAGCCCCGAGACTTACAATGAGCAGTTCTTC
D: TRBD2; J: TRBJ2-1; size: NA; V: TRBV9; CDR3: CASSVATGGLDEQFF; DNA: TGTGCCAGCAGCGTAGCGACGGGAGGGCTGGATGAGCAGTTCTTC
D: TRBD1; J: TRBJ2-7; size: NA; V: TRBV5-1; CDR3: CASSPRTGRYSYEQYF; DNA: TGCGCCAGCAGCCCTCGGACAGGCCGGTACTCCTACGAGCAGTACTTC
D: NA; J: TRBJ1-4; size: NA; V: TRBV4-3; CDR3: CASSQGGAPGLGKLFF; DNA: TGCGCCAGCAGCCAAGGTGGGGCCCCGGGCTTGGGAAAACTGTTTTTT